This T cell receptor (beta chain) was documented in a study of regulatory T cells after allogeneic stem cell transplantation listed by TCRdb under 2018. The study in broad terms: Patients were grouped by whether acute graft-versus-host disease developed within 100 days after stem cell transplantation. Fluorescence-activated cell sorting was used to isolate CD4+CD25+CD127- regulatory T cells from patient PBMCs. Conventional CD4+ T cells defined as CD4+CD25+/-CD127+ were also sorted and TCR-sequenced for comparison in the study. The study compared the regulatory T-cell TCR repertoire after allogeneic stem cell transplantation between patients with and without acute graft-versus-host disease. The research as a whole found: No significant difference in conventional CD4+ T-cell repertoire diversity was found between patients with and without graft-versus-host disease. Patients without graft-versus-host disease showed a less diverse, more focused regulatory T-cell TCR repertoire than patients with the disease. Because the patient sample size was small, the findings needed to be validated in a larger cohort. No regulatory T-cell clones were shared by all patients, and sorted cell numbers did not correlate significantly with the inverse Simpson index. A significantly larger repertoire share was occupied by the top 10 regulatory T-cell clones in non-GvHD patients, which suggested expansion of presumably allo-specific protective clones.

The time point label here, explained by the study, means: 30 days after allogeneic hematopoietic stem cell transplantation. At 30 days after allogeneic hematopoietic stem cell transplantation, peripheral blood mononuclear cells were collected from the patients. For sequencing, an Illumina MiSeq was employed. After the RNA was reverse transcribed with the SMARTer RACE cDNA Amplification kit, the TCR beta CDR3 region was amplified. RNA from sorted cells was extracted with the RNeasy Mini Kit. Illumina paired-end sequencing was used to sequence the TCR beta amplicons. Per the authors' processing: MiXCR, VDJtools and the tcR R package were used for TCR repertoire analysis. Diversity was quantified with the inverse Simpson index, and clones were binned as rare, small, medium or expanded by repertoire proportion. In TCRdb, the public reads were trimmed at Q25 with fastp and aligned with MiXCR, with productive beta chains retained. Each entry is one CDR3 protein sequence, shown with its most common DNA and genes. Clone size and V and J calls follow TCRdb, not the original study. The sample table lists 4,000 to 5,000 distinct CDR3 sequences, roughly 96% of them with a count of one. The biggest ten clones account for 35% to 45% of the sample.

The CDR1 and CDR2 encoded by the germline V gene (reference sequence) are DFQATT and SNEGSKA. From its cysteine to its phenylalanine, the CDR3 spans 12 amino acids. Of the read, only the CDR3 DNA is kept; its 36 bases are in frame from base 1. Regarding this clonotype: The specificity of this receptor is unknown. The junction differs from germline at one of its ends, possibly a read error.

The source of this sequence is a human patient who had an allogeneic stem cell transplant, so the T cells may come from the graft donor. The rearrangement combines TRBV20-1 with TRBJ2-1; a weak D assignment points to TRBD1 (5 bases agree). The input for sequencing was sorted CD4+ T cells from blood (whether regulatory or conventional is not recorded), taken 30 days after allogeneic stem cell transplant. DNA sequence: TGCAGTGCTATATGGAGCAGGGAACAGCAGTCCTTC. This translates into CSAIWSREQQSF.